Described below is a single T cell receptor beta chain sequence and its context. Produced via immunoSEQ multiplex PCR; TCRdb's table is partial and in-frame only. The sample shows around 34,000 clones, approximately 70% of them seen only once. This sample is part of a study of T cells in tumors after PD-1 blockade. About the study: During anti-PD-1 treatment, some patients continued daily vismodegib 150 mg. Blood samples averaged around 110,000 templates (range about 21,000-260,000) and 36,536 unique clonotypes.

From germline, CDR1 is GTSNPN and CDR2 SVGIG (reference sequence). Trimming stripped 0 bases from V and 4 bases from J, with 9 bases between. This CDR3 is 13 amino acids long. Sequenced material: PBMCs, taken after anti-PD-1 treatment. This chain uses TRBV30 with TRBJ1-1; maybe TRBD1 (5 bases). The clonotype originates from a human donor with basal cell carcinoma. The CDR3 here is CAWSVFGGTEAFF. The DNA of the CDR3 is TGTGCCTGGAGTGTATTTGGGGGCACTGAAGCTTTCTTT.